This entry is about one T cell receptor beta chain. The antigen is not known. This sample is drawn from a study of T-cell reconstitution after alpha-beta-depleted transplantation in children. During its preparation, the TCRbeta library received unique molecular identifiers. Each CDR3 protein gets one entry after TCRdb re-called the PCR reads with MiXCR. The repertoire holds roughly 420,000 distinct CDR3 sequences, with about 17% as singletons. Study conclusions and caveats: Most T-cell counts and diversity one year after the transplant came from T cells that were newly produced. As was reported, about two months after transplant, alpha-beta T cells came from several hundred expanded graft clones. Surviving recipient T cells and thymic progenitors underlay high day-60 TCRbeta diversity in some patients.

The CDR3 runs 15 residues. The V and J ends lost 5 bases and 0 bases respectively, with 11 bases between them. The source material was PBMCs, mostly from graft donor cells, sampled 360 days after TCRalphabeta/CD19-depleted stem cell transplant. J is TRBJ1-3 and V is TRBV12-3 or TRBV12-4; perhaps TRBD1 as D (5 bases). The TCR sequence derives from a boy in the first two years of life who had a stem cell transplant for Wiskott-Aldrich syndrome, so the T cells may come from the graft donor. CDR3 amino acids: CASSDSAFSGNTIYF. The CDR3 bases are TGTGCCAGCAGTGACAGTGCCTTCTCTGGAAACACCATATATTTT.